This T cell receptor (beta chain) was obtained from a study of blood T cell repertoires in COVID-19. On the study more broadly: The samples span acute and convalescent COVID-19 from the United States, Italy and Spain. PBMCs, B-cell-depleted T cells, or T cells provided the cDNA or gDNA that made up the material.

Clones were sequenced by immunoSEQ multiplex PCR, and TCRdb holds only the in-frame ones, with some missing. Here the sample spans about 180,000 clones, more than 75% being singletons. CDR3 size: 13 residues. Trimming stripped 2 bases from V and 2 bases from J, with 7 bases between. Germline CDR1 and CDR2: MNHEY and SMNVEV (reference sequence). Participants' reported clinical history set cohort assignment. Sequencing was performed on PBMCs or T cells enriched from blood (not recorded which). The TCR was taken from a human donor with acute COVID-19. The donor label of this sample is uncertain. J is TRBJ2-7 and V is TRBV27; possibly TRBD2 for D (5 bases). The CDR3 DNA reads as TGTGCCAGCAGTTTAAGGGAGACCTACGAGCAGTACTTC. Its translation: CASSLRETYEQYF.